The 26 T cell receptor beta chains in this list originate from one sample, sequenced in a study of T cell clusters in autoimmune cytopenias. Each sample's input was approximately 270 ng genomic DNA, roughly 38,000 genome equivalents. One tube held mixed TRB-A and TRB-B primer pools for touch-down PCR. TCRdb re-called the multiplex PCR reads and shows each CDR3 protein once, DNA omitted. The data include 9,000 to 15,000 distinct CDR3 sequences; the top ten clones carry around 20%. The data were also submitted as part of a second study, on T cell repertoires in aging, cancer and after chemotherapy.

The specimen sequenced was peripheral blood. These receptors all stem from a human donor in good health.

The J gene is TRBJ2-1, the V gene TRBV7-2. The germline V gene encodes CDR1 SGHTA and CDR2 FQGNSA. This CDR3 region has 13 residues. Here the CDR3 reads CASSFRGYNEQFF.

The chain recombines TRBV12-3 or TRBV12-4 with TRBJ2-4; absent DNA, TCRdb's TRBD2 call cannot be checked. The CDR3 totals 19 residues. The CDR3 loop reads CASSWEPTSGEALLDIQYF.

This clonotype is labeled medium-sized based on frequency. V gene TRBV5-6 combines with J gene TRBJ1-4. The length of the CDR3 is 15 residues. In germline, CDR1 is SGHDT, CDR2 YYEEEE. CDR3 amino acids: CASSFEPATNEKLFF. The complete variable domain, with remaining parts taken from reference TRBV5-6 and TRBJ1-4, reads DAGVTQSPTHLIKTRGQQVTLRCSPKSGHDTVSWYQQALGQGPQFIFQYYEEEERQRGNFPDRFSGHQFPNYSSELNVNALLLGDSALYLCASSFEPATNEKLFFGSGTQLSVL.

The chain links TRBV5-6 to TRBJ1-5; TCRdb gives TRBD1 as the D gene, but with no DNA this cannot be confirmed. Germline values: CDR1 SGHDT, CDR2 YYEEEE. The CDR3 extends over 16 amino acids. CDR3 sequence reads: CASSGGWDSLNQPQHF.

The CDR3 sequence is CASSVAGAANSLRYEQYF. V is TRBV6-1 and J is TRBJ2-7; TCRdb's D gene call, TRBD1, goes unchecked for lack of DNA. The CDR3 is made up of 18 amino acids. Germline-derived CDR1 and CDR2 are MNHNS and SASEGT.

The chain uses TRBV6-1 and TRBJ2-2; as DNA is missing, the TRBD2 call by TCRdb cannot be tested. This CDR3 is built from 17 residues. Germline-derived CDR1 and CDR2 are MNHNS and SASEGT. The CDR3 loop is CASSDVGLAGPTGELFF.

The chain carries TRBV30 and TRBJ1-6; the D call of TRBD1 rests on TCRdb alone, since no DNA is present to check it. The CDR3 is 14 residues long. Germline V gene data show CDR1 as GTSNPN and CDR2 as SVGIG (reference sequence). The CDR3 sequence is CAWRRGHYNSPLHF.

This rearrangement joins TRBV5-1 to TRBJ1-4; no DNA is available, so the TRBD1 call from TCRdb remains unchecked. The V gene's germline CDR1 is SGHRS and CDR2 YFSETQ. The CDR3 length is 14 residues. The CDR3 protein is CASRTDTTNEKLFF.

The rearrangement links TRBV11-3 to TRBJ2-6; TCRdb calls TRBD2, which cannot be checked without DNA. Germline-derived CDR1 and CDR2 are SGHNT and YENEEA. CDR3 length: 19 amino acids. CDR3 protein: CASSSPTSGGEAGANVLTF.

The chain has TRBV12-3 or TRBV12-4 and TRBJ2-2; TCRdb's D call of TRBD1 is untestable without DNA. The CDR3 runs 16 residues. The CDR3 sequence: CASSLGGPSNTGELFF.

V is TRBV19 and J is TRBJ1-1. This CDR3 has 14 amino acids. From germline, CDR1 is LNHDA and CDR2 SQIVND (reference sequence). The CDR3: CASSIDRKNTEAFF.

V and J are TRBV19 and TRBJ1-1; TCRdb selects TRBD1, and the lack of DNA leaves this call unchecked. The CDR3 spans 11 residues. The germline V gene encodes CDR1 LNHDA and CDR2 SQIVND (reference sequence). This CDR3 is CATKPGVEAFF. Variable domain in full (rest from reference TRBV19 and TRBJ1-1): DGGITQSPKYLFRKEGQNVTLSCEQNLNHDAMYWYRQDPGQGLRLIYYSQIVNDFQKGDIAEGYSVSREKKESFPLTVTSAQKNPTAFYLCATKPGVEAFFGQGTRLTVV.

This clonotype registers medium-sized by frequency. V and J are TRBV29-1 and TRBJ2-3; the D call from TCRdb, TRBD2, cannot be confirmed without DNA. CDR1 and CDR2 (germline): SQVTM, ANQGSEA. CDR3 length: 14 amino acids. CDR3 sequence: CSVAGTTSTDTQYF.

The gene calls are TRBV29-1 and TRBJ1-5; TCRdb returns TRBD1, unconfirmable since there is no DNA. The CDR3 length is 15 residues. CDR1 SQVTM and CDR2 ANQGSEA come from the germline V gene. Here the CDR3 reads CSVNIAGEGNQPQHF.

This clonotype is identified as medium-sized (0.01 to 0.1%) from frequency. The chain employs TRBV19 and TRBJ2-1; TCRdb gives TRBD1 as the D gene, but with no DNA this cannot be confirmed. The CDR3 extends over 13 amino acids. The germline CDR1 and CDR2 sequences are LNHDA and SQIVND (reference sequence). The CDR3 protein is CASSTYTGIEQFF.

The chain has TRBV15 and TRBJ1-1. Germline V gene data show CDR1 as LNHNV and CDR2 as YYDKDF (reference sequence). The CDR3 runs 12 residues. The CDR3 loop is CATSRDGAAAFF.

The CDR3 spells CAWSSTGVTDTQYF. This chain uses TRBV30 with TRBJ2-3. From germline, CDR1 is GTSNPN and CDR2 SVGIG (reference sequence). The CDR3 length is 14 residues.

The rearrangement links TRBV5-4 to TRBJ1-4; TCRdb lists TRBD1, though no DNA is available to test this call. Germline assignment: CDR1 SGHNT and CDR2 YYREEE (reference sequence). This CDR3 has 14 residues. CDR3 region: CASSKTGGEEKLFF.

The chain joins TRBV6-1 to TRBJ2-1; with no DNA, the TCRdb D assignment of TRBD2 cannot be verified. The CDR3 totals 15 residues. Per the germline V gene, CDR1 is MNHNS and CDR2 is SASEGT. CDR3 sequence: CASSEGRRLDNEQFF.

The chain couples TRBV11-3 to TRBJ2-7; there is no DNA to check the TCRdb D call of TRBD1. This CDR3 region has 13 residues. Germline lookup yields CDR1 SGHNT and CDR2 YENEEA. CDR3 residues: CASSLGANNEQYF.

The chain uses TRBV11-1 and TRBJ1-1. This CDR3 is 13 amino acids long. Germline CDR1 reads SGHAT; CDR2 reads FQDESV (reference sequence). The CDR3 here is CASSGRRNTEAFF.

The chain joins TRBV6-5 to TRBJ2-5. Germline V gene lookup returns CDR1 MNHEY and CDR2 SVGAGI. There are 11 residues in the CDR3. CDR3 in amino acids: CASSFQETQYF.

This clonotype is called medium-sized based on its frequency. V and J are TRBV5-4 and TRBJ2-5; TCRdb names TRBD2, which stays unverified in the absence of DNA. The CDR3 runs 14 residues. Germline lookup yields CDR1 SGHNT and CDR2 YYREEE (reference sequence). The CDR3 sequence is CASSFGTVGETQYF.

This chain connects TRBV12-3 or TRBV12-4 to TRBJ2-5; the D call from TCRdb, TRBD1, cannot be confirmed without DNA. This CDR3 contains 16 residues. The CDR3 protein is CASSLSLTGVHETQYF.

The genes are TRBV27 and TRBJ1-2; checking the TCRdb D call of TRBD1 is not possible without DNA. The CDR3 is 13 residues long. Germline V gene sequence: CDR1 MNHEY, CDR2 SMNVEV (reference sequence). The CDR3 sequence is CASSLSGGHGYTF.

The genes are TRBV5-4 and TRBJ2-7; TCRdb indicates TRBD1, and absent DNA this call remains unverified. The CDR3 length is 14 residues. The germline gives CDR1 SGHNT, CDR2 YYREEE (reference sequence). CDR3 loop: CASSSLDRPLEQYF.